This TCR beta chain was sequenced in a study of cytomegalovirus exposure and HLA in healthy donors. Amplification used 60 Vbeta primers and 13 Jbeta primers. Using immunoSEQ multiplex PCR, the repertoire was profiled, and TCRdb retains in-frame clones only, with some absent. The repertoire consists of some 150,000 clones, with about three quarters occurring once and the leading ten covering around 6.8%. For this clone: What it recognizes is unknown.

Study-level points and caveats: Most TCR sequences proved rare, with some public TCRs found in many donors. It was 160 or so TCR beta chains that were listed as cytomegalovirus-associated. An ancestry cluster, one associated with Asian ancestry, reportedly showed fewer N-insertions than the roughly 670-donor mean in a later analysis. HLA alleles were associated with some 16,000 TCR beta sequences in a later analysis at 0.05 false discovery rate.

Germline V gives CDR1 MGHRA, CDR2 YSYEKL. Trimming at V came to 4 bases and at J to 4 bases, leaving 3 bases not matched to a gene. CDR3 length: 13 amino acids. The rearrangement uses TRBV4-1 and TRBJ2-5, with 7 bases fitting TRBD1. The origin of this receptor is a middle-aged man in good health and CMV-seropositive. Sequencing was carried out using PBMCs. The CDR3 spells CASSPDRVETQYF. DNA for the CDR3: TGCGCCAGCAGCCCAGACAGGGTAGAGACCCAGTACTTC.